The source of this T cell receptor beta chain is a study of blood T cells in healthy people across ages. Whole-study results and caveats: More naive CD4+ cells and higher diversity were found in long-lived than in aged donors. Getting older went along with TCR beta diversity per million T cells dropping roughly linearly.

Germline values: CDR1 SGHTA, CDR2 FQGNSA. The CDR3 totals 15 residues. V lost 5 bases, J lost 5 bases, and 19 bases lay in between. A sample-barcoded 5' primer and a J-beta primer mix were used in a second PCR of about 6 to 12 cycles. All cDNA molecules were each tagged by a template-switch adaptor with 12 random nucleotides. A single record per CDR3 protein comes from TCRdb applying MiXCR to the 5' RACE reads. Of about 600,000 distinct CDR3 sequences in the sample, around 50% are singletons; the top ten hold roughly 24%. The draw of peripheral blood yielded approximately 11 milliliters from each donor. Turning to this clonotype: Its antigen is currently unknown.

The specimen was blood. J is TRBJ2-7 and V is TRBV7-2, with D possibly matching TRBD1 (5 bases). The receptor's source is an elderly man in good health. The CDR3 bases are TGTGCCAGCAGCGCCAACAAGGGGCCGCTCCACGAGCAGTACTTC. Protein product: CASSANKGPLHEQYF. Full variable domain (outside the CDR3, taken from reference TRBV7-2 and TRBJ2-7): GAGVSQSPSNKVTEKGKDVELRCDPISGHTALYWYRQSLGQGLEFLIYFQGNSAPDKSGLPSDRFSAERTGGSVSTLTIQRTQQEDSAVYLCASSANKGPLHEQYFGPGTRLTVT.